The 31 T cell receptor beta chains in this list originate from one sample, sequenced in a study of shared clonotypes between healthy human individuals. Sequenced by immunoSEQ multiplex PCR; TCRdb stores in-frame clones only, minus some. Of hundreds of thousands of clones listed, around 78% are singletons. The specimen sequenced was memory CD4+ T cells sorted from blood. Subset reported: CD45RA-negative fraction. Every receptor here comes from a woman in her 30s in good health.

V and J are TRBV10-1 and TRBJ2-7, with D perhaps given as TRBD1 or TRBD2 (5 bases each). The CDR3 is 13 amino acids. Germline V gene sequence: CDR1 WNHNN, CDR2 SYGVQD (reference sequence). The V end lost 2 bases, the J end lost 6 bases, and 11 bases lay between the germline ends. The CDR3 loop reads CASSEKSGREQYF. CDR3 DNA sequence: TGCGCCAGCAGTGAGAAGTCGGGGCGCGAGCAGTACTTC.

This clone has more than one count but fewer than ten. This CDR3 reads CASSLLVNTEAFF. CDR3 DNA sequence: TGTGCCAGCAGCTTATTGGTGAACACTGAAGCTTTCTTT. This chain connects TRBV7-9 to TRBJ1-1; D is undetermined. The CDR3 extends over 13 amino acids. With 2 bases removed from V and 0 bases from J, the gap between germline ends came to 4 bases. CDR1 and CDR2 (germline): SEHNR, FQNEAQ (reference sequence).

The sample holds a few counts of this clone. V and J are TRBV18 and TRBJ1-5; D gene unclear. Trimming took off 3 bases at V and 5 bases at J, with 11 bases between the two ends. The germline CDR1 and CDR2 sequences are KGHSH and LQKENI. The CDR3 is made up of 14 amino acids. The CDR3 bases are TGTGCCAGCTCACCTCCTTTCCAGGATCAGCCCCAGCATTTT. It yields the protein CASSPPFQDQPQHF.

This clone was counted only a few times. The chain carries TRBV29-1 and TRBJ2-3; TRBD2 agrees at 7 bases. The germline V gene encodes CDR1 SQVTM and CDR2 ANQGSEA. The junction had 6 bases not matched to a gene; V was cut back by 6 bases and J by 0 bases. The CDR3 length is 14 residues. The DNA of the CDR3 is TGCAGCGTGAGGCTAGCGGCTAGCACAGATACGCAGTATTTT. Its protein is CSVRLAASTDTQYF.

The chain joins TRBV27 to TRBJ2-2; D may be TRBD1 or TRBD2 (6 bases each). Per germline, CDR1 MNHEY and CDR2 SMNVEV (reference sequence). The V end lost 3 bases, the J end lost 2 bases, and 16 bases lay between the germline ends. The CDR3 consists of 17 residues. The DNA of the CDR3 is TGTGCCAGCAGTTTTCGAATCGGGGGCAAAAACACCGGGGAGCTGTTTTTT. Amino acids: CASSFRIGGKNTGELFF.

The rearrangement links TRBV18 to TRBJ1-1; 7 bases agree with TRBD1. CDR3 length: 15 amino acids. Germline CDR1 reads KGHSH; CDR2 reads LQKENI. With 2 bases clipped from V and 1 base from J, the junction kept 4 bases outside the gene matches. CDR3 region: CASSPRQGANTEAFF. For the CDR3, the DNA is TGTGCCAGCTCACCAAGACAGGGAGCGAACACTGAAGCTTTCTTT. Together with reference TRBV18 and TRBJ1-1, the CDR3 gives the full variable domain: NAGVMQNPRHLVRRRGQEARLRCSPMKGHSHVYWYRQLPEEGLKFMVYLQKENIIDESGMPKERFSAEFPKEGPSILRIQQVVRGDSAAYFCASSPRQGANTEAFFGQGTRLTVV.

The chain combines TRBV16 with TRBJ1-2, with 7 nucleotides matching TRBD1. This CDR3 has 13 amino acids. V was pared by 4 bases and J by 7 bases, with 6 bases of the junction left unmatched. The germline V gene encodes CDR1 KGHSY and CDR2 FQNENV. CDR3 bases: TGTGCCAGCAGCCCTCCCCAGGGGGGTGGCTACACCTTC. Its translation: CASSPPQGGGYTF.

To note about this clone: This may be a read error: a much more frequent sequence differs by one nucleotide. The sample carries other DNA sequences with the same CDR3. The V and J genes are TRBV14 and TRBJ2-2; unclear D gene. CDR3 length: 16 residues. Germline V CDR1 and CDR2: SGHDN, FVKESK. CDR3 DNA sequence: TGTGCCAGCAGCCAACTTTCTCTGGGAAACACTGGGGAGCTGTTTTTT. Amino acid sequence: CASSQLSLGNTGELFF. The variable domain in full, completed from reference TRBV14 and TRBJ2-2, reads EAGVTQFPSHSVIEKGQTVTLRCDPISGHDNLYWYRRVMGKEIKFLLHFVKESKQDESGMPNNRFLAERTGGTYSTLKVQPAELEDSGVYFCASSQLSLGNTGELFFGEGSRLTVL.

The chain couples TRBV11-2 to TRBJ2-1; D ambiguous. The V end lost 5 bases, the J end lost 0 bases, and 8 bases lay between the germline ends. This CDR3 contains 14 residues. Germline CDR1 reads SGHAT; CDR2 reads FQNNGV. CDR3 nucleotide sequence: TGTGCCAGCAGCCTCAGACTCTCCTACAATGAGCAGTTCTTC. Its protein is CASSLRLSYNEQFF.

The V and J genes are TRBV7-9 and TRBJ1-2; no clear D gene. Germline V CDR1 and CDR2: SEHNR, FQNEAQ (reference sequence). The CDR3 runs 18 residues. Trimming took off 1 base at V and 4 bases at J, with 22 bases between the two ends. DNA for the CDR3: TGTGCCAGCAGCTTAGATCCCCCTAGACAAGAACCATTCTATGGCTACACCTTC. Its protein is CASSLDPPRQEPFYGYTF.

The chain couples TRBV29-1 to TRBJ2-5; 9 bases are a match to TRBD1. V trimming: 4 bases; J trimming: 4 bases; junction bases outside the gene matches: 7. Germline V gene lookup returns CDR1 SQVTM and CDR2 ANQGSEA. CDR3 size: 14 residues. The CDR3 DNA is TGCAGCGTTGGCATGCACAGGGGGCCAGAGACCCAGTACTTC. Residues: CSVGMHRGPETQYF.

The rearrangement links TRBV4-2 to TRBJ2-3, with 13 bases identical to TRBD2. The germline gives CDR1 LGHNA, CDR2 YNFKEQ. The V and J ends lost 0 bases and 4 bases, in that order; junction bases with no gene match: 7. The CDR3 consists of 18 residues. The CDR3 nucleotides read TGTGCCAGCAGCCAAGAGAGTTGGACTAGCGGGAGTTCAGATACGCAGTATTTT. Amino acid sequence: CASSQESWTSGSSDTQYF.

This chain joins TRBV28 and TRBJ2-5, with TRBD2 identical over 9 bases. V shed 5 bases and J 4 bases; nucleotides not matched to a gene: 11. CDR1 and CDR2 from the germline V gene are MDHEN and SYDVKM. CDR3 length equals 16 residues. This chain's CDR3 is CASSPHAGGPLETQYF. In DNA form, the CDR3 reads TGTGCCAGCAGTCCTCATGCGGGAGGGCCCCTAGAGACCCAGTACTTC.

The chain joins TRBV27 to TRBJ1-2, with 8 bases that match TRBD1. After removal of 5 bases from V and 4 bases from J, the junction contained 3 bases not matched to a gene. The CDR3 spans 13 residues. Germline CDR1 reads MNHEY; CDR2 reads SMNVEV (reference sequence). CDR3 amino acids: CASSITGGYGYTF. DNA of the CDR3: TGTGCCAGCAGTATCACAGGGGGCTATGGCTACACCTTC.

The chain is built from TRBV11-3 and TRBJ2-2; 12 bases align to TRBD2. V gave up 5 bases and J gave up 8 bases; unmatched junction bases: 6. Germline assignment: CDR1 SGHNT and CDR2 YENEEA. The CDR3 is made up of 15 amino acids. The CDR3 DNA reads TGTGCCAGCAGCCTAGCGGGAGGGATTAGGGGGGAGCTGTTTTTT. Protein sequence: CASSLAGGIRGELFF.

This chain uses TRBV11-2 with TRBJ2-7; no definite D call. CDR3 length: 13 residues. V lost 5 bases and J 5 bases, leaving 13 bases between the germline ends. Germline V gene sequence: CDR1 SGHAT, CDR2 FQNNGV. The CDR3 sequence is CASSTQIRDEQYF. CDR3 bases: TGTGCCAGCAGCACCCAAATTAGGGACGAGCAGTACTTC.

The chain recombines TRBV30 with TRBJ2-4; D may match TRBD1 or TRBD2 (5 bases each). Trimming cost V 0 bases and J 9 bases, with 12 bases left between them. The CDR3 loop spans 13 amino acids. The germline V gene encodes CDR1 GTSNPN and CDR2 SVGIG (reference sequence). The CDR3 DNA reads as TGTGCCTGGAGTGTGGAAACGGGACGCATTCAGTACTTC. As protein: CAWSVETGRIQYF. Based on the CDR3 plus reference TRBV30 and TRBJ2-4, the full variable domain is SQTIHQWPATLVQPVGSPLSLECTVEGTSNPNLYWYRQAAGRGLQLLFYSVGIGQISSEVPQNLSASRPQDRQFILSSKKLLLSDSGFYLCAWSVETGRIQYFGAGTRLSVL.

CDR3 in DNA: TGTGCCTGGAGTACAAGTGGCGAGCAGTACTTC. Translation: CAWSTSGEQYF. The rearrangement links TRBV30 to TRBJ2-5, with D unresolved. The J call may be mistaken, given a closer DNA end match to TRBJ2-7. The CDR3 spans 11 residues. CDR1 and CDR2 from the germline V gene are GTSNPN and SVGIG (reference sequence).

For this clone: The sample contains more than one DNA sequence encoding this CDR3. CDR3 nucleotide sequence: TGTGCCAGCTCACCGGGGCTAGCGGGAGCCTACGAGCAGTACTTC. Its translation: CASSPGLAGAYEQYF. J is TRBJ2-7 and V is TRBV18, with 10 bases aligning to TRBD2. J gave up 2 bases and V 3 bases, and 4 bases lay outside the gene matches. Looked up from germline, CDR1 is KGHSH and CDR2 is LQKENI. This CDR3 spans 15 amino acids.

V gene TRBV18 combines with J gene TRBJ2-7, with 10 bases aligning to TRBD2. The CDR3 has 16 amino acids. Germline V gene data show CDR1 as KGHSH and CDR2 as LQKENI. J lost 3 bases, V lost 2 bases, and 7 bases had no gene match. The CDR3 sequence is CASSPESGLASYEQYF. In DNA, the CDR3 is TGTGCCAGCTCACCAGAGTCGGGACTAGCGAGCTACGAGCAGTACTTC.

The genes are TRBV7-8 and TRBJ1-4; D unclear. Germline CDR1 is SGHVS and CDR2 is FQNEAQ. The CDR3 has 14 amino acids. The V and J ends lost 0 bases and 8 bases respectively, with 10 bases between them. CDR3 bases: TGTGCCAGCAGCTTAGCGGGTAGGAGAGAAAAACTGTTTTTT. Translated, it gives CASSLAGRREKLFF.

The chain combines TRBV6-1 with TRBJ1-5, with D hard to call. V lost 8 bases to trimming and J lost 0 bases, with 14 bases between them. Per the germline V gene, CDR1 is MNHNS and CDR2 is SASEGT. The CDR3 loop spans 15 amino acids. The CDR3 sequence: CASGPQTDSNQPQHF. Written as DNA, the CDR3 is TGTGCCAGCGGTCCCCAAACGGATAGCAATCAGCCCCAGCATTTT.

The chain joins TRBV7-6 to TRBJ2-7; D might be TRBD2 (6 bases). Germline V gene data show CDR1 as SGHVS and CDR2 as FNYEAQ. The CDR3 loop spans 15 amino acids. V gave up 5 bases and J gave up 3 bases, with 17 bases separating them. The CDR3 sequence: CASSVQAGTRYEQYF. In nucleotides, the CDR3 is TGTGCCAGCAGCGTCCAGGCCGGGACTCGCTACGAGCAGTACTTC.

This chain uses TRBV2 with TRBJ2-3, with D possibly being TRBD2 (7 bases). CDR1 and CDR2 from the germline V gene are SNHLY and FYNNEI. V was trimmed by 2 bases and J by 6 bases, leaving 21 bases between them. The length of the CDR3 is 17 residues. The CDR3 sequence is CASSELRFGEGVDTQYF. CDR3 DNA: TGTGCCAGCAGTGAATTGCGGTTCGGGGAGGGGGTCGATACGCAGTATTTT.

The sample holds one count of this clone. This rearrangement joins TRBV19 to TRBJ1-2, with D possibly TRBD1 on 6 matching bases. Germline V gene data show CDR1 as LNHDA and CDR2 as SQIVND (reference sequence). With 7 bases removed from V and 8 bases from J, the gap between germline ends came to 17 bases. The CDR3 runs 13 residues. The CDR3 region has the DNA TGTGCCAGTACCCCACAGGGAATTACAGGCTACACCTTC. As protein: CASTPQGITGYTF.

This chain uses TRBV29-1 with TRBJ1-2; D is ambiguous. The length of the CDR3 is 12 residues. V was clipped by 3 bases and J by 2 bases, with 7 bases between them. The germline V gene has CDR1 SQVTM and CDR2 ANQGSEA. CDR3 loop: CSVDPLNYGYTF. The CDR3 DNA reads as TGCAGCGTTGACCCACTAAACTATGGCTACACCTTC.

This chain uses TRBV6-1 with TRBJ2-1, with 11 positions matching TRBD2. The J segment lost 6 bases and the V segment lost 8 bases, leaving 9 bases of the junction unmatched. The CDR3 runs to 15 residues. The germline CDR1 and CDR2 sequences are MNHNS and SASEGT. This chain's CDR3 is CASFRLAGSANEQFF. CDR3 sequence (DNA): TGTGCCAGCTTCCGACTAGCGGGAAGCGCCAATGAGCAGTTCTTC.

The chain recombines TRBV19 with TRBJ2-1, with 9 bases that match TRBD2. Germline V gene data show CDR1 as LNHDA and CDR2 as SQIVND (reference sequence). The CDR3 contains 15 residues. V was pared by 5 bases and J by 14 bases, with 16 bases of the junction left unmatched. Written as DNA, the CDR3 is TGTGCCAGTAGTCCCCGGGCTAGCGGGATCTTCGGGGAGTTCTTC. This codes for CASSPRASGIFGEFF.

The rearrangement links TRBV18 to TRBJ1-1; D is perhaps TRBD1 (5 bases). This CDR3 region has 14 residues. V was trimmed by 4 bases and J by 1 base, leaving 10 bases between them. The germline V gene has CDR1 KGHSH and CDR2 LQKENI. Here the CDR3 reads CASSQQATNTEAFF. Written as DNA, the CDR3 is TGTGCCAGCTCACAACAGGCCACGAACACTGAAGCTTTCTTT.

The V call is TRBV6-5, the J call TRBJ1-1; 7 bases align to TRBD1. CDR1 is MNHEY, CDR2 SVGAGI, per germline. CDR3 length: 14 residues. The trim removed 5 bases at V and 0 bases at J, leaving 3 bases unmatched. The DNA for the CDR3 is TGTGCCAGCAGTCTACAGGGGATGAACACTGAAGCTTTCTTT. Its protein product is CASSLQGMNTEAFF.

This clone has only a few counts. The chain is built from TRBV10-2 and TRBJ1-1; no reliable D call. CDR1 and CDR2 (germline): WSHSY, SAAADI. The CDR3 runs 13 residues. V lost 0 bases, J lost 7 bases, and 9 bases lay in between. CDR3 bases: TGCGCCAGCAGTGAGTCCCAGTATAGTGAAGCTTTCTTT. Amino acid sequence: CASSESQYSEAFF.